This T cell receptor (beta chain) came from a study of T cells in Graves' hyperthyroidism and ophthalmopathy. The CDR3 totals 14 residues. The V end was cut by 3 bases, the J end by 6 bases, with 15 bases between. Germline V lookup: CDR1 SGHTA, CDR2 FQGNSA. Amplification targeted TCR beta CDR3 regions from RNA transcripts. TCR CDR3 underwent first-round RT-PCR with the HTBI primer set. Each CDR3 protein is one row after TCRdb ran MiXCR on the multiplex PCR reads. The profile shows hundreds of thousands of distinct CDR3 sequences, more than 30% of them singletons. This clonotype was detected only a few times. PBMCs were derived from around 10 ml fresh peripheral blood.

The TCR sequence derives from a man between 18 and 29 years old with Graves' hyperthyroidism. Sample: blood. The rearrangement joins TRBV7-2 to TRBJ2-7, with D tentatively TRBD1 (7 bases). The CDR3, as DNA: TGTGCCAGCAGCTTCGGAGGGGGCGATGGCGAGCAGTACTTC. Translated: CASSFGGGDGEQYF. Together with reference TRBV7-2 and TRBJ2-7, the CDR3 gives the full variable domain: GAGVSQSPSNKVTEKGKDVELRCDPISGHTALYWYRQSLGQGLEFLIYFQGNSAPDKSGLPSDRFSAERTGGSVSTLTIQRTQQEDSAVYLCASSFGGGDGEQYFGPGTRLTVT.